Below, 16 T cell receptor beta chains from the same sample are listed, as sequenced in a study of radiation and T cells in renal cell carcinoma. Time point specified: blood 4 weeks post-SBRT, at nephrectomy. The treatment was: 15 Gy SBRT to primary tumor, nephrectomy 4 weeks later. Method: immunoSEQ multiplex PCR; TCRdb's copy keeps in-frame clones and lacks some. The data contain some 97,000 clones, 65% to 90% of them singletons. The sample here was blood, taken from a patient whose treatment included radiotherapy and nephrectomy. The source of these receptors is a man in his fifties or sixties with renal cell carcinoma.

The sample holds one count of this clone. This chain connects TRBV7-6 to TRBJ2-1, with 7 bases aligning to TRBD2. V lost 5 bases, J lost 3 bases, and 7 bases stayed unmatched. CDR1 and CDR2 from the germline V gene are SGHVS and FNYEAQ. The CDR3 length is 15 residues. The CDR3 region is CASSPAGRDYNEQFF. For the CDR3, the DNA is TGTGCCAGCAGCCCCGCAGGGAGGGACTACAATGAGCAGTTCTTC.

The V and J genes are TRBV28 and TRBJ2-5, with D tentatively TRBD1 (6 bases). This CDR3 comprises 13 residues. Trimming removed 7 bases at V and 5 bases at J, with 14 bases between. The germline V gene has CDR1 MDHEN and CDR2 SYDVKM. This chain's CDR3 is CASTPWQGETQYF. The CDR3 coding sequence is TGTGCCAGCACCCCGTGGCAGGGGGAGACCCAGTACTTC.

The chain employs TRBV28 and TRBJ2-1, with D hard to call. The CDR3 covers 14 residues. Trimming pared 7 bases from V and 2 bases from J, leaving 12 bases between. Germline V gene lookup returns CDR1 MDHEN and CDR2 SYDVKM. Here the CDR3 DNA reads TGTGCCAGCAAGCCTGGCCCAACCTACAATGAGCAGTTCTTC. This encodes CASKPGPTYNEQFF.

The chain combines TRBV28 with TRBJ2-7, with 7 nucleotides matching TRBD2. Germline V gene data show CDR1 as MDHEN and CDR2 as SYDVKM. CDR3 length equals 12 residues. V shed 8 bases and J 5 bases; nucleotides not matched to a gene: 6. The CDR3 loop reads CASLGGGDEQYF. DNA for the CDR3: TGTGCCAGCCTTGGCGGGGGTGACGAGCAGTACTTC.

The chain carries TRBV9 and TRBJ2-2; the D gene is possibly TRBD2 (6 bases). The CDR3 has 13 residues. V shed 7 bases and J shed 5 bases, with 12 bases lying between them. The germline gives CDR1 SGDLS, CDR2 YYNGEE. The CDR3 nucleotides are TGTGCCAGCGAGGGAGGAGCGACCGGGGAGCTGTTTTTT. Amino acid sequence: CASEGGATGELFF.

DNA of the CDR3: TGTGCCAGCAGCCCGAGGGGAGCCGATACGCAGTATTTT. Its translation is CASSPRGADTQYF. The chain joins TRBV5-4 to TRBJ2-3; D is possibly TRBD1 or TRBD2 (5 bases each). The CDR3 runs 13 residues. V lost 4 bases and J lost 6, with 12 bases in between. Germline CDR1 SGHNT, CDR2 YYREEE (reference sequence).

The rearrangement links TRBV5-1 to TRBJ2-7; TRBD1 matches 8 bases. Unmatched junction bases numbered 7, after V lost 1 base and J lost 4 bases. The germline gives CDR1 SGHRS, CDR2 YFSETQ. This CDR3 contains 15 residues. The CDR3 reads CASSLRGQVTYEQYF. CDR3 nucleotides: TGCGCCAGCAGCTTGAGGGGACAGGTTACGTACGAGCAGTACTTC.

The V call is TRBV19, the J call TRBJ1-5; weak D call: TRBD1 (5 bases). The CDR3 loop spans 17 amino acids. The germline V gene encodes CDR1 LNHDA and CDR2 SQIVND (reference sequence). V was trimmed by 2 bases and J by 0 bases, leaving 14 bases between them. CDR3: CASSITWGPYSNQPQHF. As DNA, the CDR3 is TGTGCCAGTAGTATAACCTGGGGCCCGTATAGCAATCAGCCCCAGCATTTT.

The V gene is TRBV13, the J gene TRBJ2-1, with TRBD2 matching over 16 bases. With V trimmed by 5 bases and J by 6 bases, 13 bases remained unmatched. CDR3 size: 19 residues. CDR1 is PRHDT, CDR2 FYEKMQ, per germline (reference sequence). CDR3 sequence (DNA): TGTGCCAGCAGCATCGAGGGACTAGCGGGAGGGCCATTCTCCAATGAGCAGTTCTTC. It codes for CASSIEGLAGGPFSNEQFF.

V usage is TRBV4-2 and J usage is TRBJ2-7; no clear D. The CDR3 length is 16 residues. With 0 bases removed from V and 3 bases from J, the gap between germline ends came to 15 bases. Germline-derived CDR1 and CDR2 are LGHNA and YNFKEQ. CDR3 bases: TGTGCCAGCAGCCAAGACCCTGCAAAACCATTCTACGAGCAGTACTTC. Amino acids: CASSQDPAKPFYEQYF.

The chain recombines TRBV5-6 with TRBJ2-2; D is ambiguous. Trimming shortened V by 0 bases and J by 3 bases, and 0 bases separated the two germline ends. The CDR3 runs to 12 residues. Germline CDR1 is SGHDT and CDR2 is YYEEEE. The CDR3 sequence is CASSLDTGELFF. Here the CDR3 DNA reads TGTGCCAGCAGCTTGGACACCGGGGAGCTGTTTTTT.

This clone occurred a few times. The chain carries TRBV21-1 and TRBJ2-3. TRBV21-1 is tagged as a pseudogene. This CDR3 has 17 residues. CDR3 nucleotide sequence: TGTGCCAGCAGCAAAGAGAAGAGGGGGGTGGGCACAGATACGCAGTATTTT. As protein: CASSKEKRGVGTDTQYF.

The chain combines TRBV19 with TRBJ1-5; a possible D gene is TRBD1 (6 bases). The CDR3 is 16 amino acids. From germline, CDR1 is LNHDA and CDR2 SQIVND (reference sequence). Trimming left V 4 bases short and J 0 bases short, with 13 bases between. CDR3 sequence reads: CASSTGQPYSNQPQHF. For the CDR3, the DNA is TGTGCCAGTAGTACCGGACAGCCGTATAGCAATCAGCCCCAGCATTTT.

In this sample, this clone turned up a few times. The chain employs TRBV7-3 and TRBJ2-1; TRBD1 matches at 9 bases. There are 15 residues in the CDR3. Trimming at V came to 5 bases and at J to 5 bases, leaving 7 bases not matched to a gene. The V gene's germline CDR1 is SGHTA and CDR2 FQGTGA. CDR3 in DNA: TGTGCCAGCAGCACGACAGGGGGAACAAACAATGAGCAGTTCTTC. Its protein product is CASSTTGGTNNEQFF.

This chain joins TRBV15 and TRBJ2-1; TRBD2 agrees at 8 bases. The CDR3 is 16 amino acids. The germline gives CDR1 LNHNV, CDR2 YYDKDF (reference sequence). Losses at the gene ends were 0 bases for V and 8 bases for J; bases not matched to a gene: 9. CDR3 protein: CATSRDPPTSVHEQFF. The DNA of the CDR3 is TGTGCCACCAGCAGAGATCCCCCGACTAGCGTACATGAGCAGTTCTTC.

This chain uses TRBV5-1 with TRBJ1-1, with D tentatively TRBD1 (6 bases). V was shortened by 1 base and J by 6 bases, with 10 bases between the two germline ends. Germline V gene data show CDR1 as SGHRS and CDR2 as YFSETQ. The CDR3 runs to 13 residues. Here the CDR3 reads CASSLWQGSEAFF. The CDR3 DNA reads TGCGCCAGCAGCTTGTGGCAGGGGTCTGAAGCTTTCTTT.